This T cell receptor beta chain was identified in a study of PD-1 blockade in classical Hodgkin lymphoma. Profiled with immunoSEQ multiplex PCR; TCRdb holds only in-frame clones, not every one. The table has 12,000 or so clones, roughly 90% seen once. The V end was cut by 6 bases, the J end by 5 bases, with 16 bases between. The CDR3 runs to 15 residues. From germline, CDR1 is SEHNR and CDR2 FQNEAQ (reference sequence). A remark on this clone: The antigen remains undetermined.

Findings and limits, study-wide: Diminished baseline TCR diversity has been reported in newly diagnosed patients relative to healthy donors.

Every patient experienced relapse after autologous stem cell transplantation, and brentuximab vedotin exposure varied. The chain links TRBV7-9 to TRBJ2-2, with D possibly TRBD2 on 5 matching bases. The sequence derives from a human donor with classical Hodgkin lymphoma. The sequencing here drew on peripheral blood mononuclear cells (PBMCs), taken at baseline. CDR3 DNA sequence: TGTGCCAGCAGTCCTGAGGGAGCAACTACCGGGGAGCTGTTTTTT. This codes for CASSPEGATTGELFF.